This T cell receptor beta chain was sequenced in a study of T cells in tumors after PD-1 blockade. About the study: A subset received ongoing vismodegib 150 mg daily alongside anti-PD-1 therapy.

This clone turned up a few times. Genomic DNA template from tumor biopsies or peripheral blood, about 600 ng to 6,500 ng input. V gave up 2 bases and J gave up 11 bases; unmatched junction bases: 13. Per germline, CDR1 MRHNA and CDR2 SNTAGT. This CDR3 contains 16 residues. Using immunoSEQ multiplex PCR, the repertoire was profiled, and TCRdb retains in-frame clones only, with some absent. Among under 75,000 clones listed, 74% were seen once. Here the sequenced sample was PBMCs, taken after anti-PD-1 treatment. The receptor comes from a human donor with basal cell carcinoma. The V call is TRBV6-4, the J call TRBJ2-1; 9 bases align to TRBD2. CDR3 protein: CASSDPWTSDERKQFF. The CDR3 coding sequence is TGTGCCAGCAGTGACCCCTGGACTAGCGACGAAAGGAAGCAGTTCTTC.